This T cell receptor (beta chain) derives from a study of T-cell memory formation after mild COVID-19. MiXCR was run by TCRdb on the 5' RACE reads, yielding one entry per CDR3 protein. The data contain under 200,000 distinct CDR3 sequences, around a tenth of them singletons. The CDR3 spans 14 residues. From germline, CDR1 is LGHNT and CDR2 FRNRAP. V dropped 7 bases and J dropped 1 base, with 13 bases sitting between them. The chain joins TRBV12-5 to TRBJ1-1; TRBD1 is a possible D gene (6 bases). This TCR derives from a young man who had mild COVID-19 (a few samples of this study predate the infection). Cell type and time point are not known. The sample consisted of PBMCs or a T cell subset sorted from them (not recorded which). In DNA, the CDR3 is TGTGCTAGTGCCTCTGGACAGTCGAACACTGAAGCTTTCTTT. It specifies CASASGQSNTEAFF.